This T cell receptor (beta chain) was retrieved from a study of T cells after yellow fever vaccination. V dropped 6 bases and J dropped 2 bases, with 18 bases sitting between them. The CDR3 is made up of 16 amino acids. Looked up from germline, CDR1 is SGHVS and CDR2 is FQNEAQ. From the 5' RACE reads, TCRdb called clonotypes with MiXCR, one entry per CDR3 protein. The table includes some 600,000 distinct CDR3 sequences, around 17% detected once. The input for sequencing was PBMCs, taken 5 days after the first yellow fever vaccination. The TCR comes from a man between 18 and 29 years old who received the YFV17D yellow fever vaccine. The rearrangement uses TRBV7-8 and TRBJ2-3, with D maybe TRBD2 (7 bases). The CDR3 region has the DNA TGTGCCAGCAGGATAATGGGGGGGGGGCTCACAGATACGCAGTATTTT. Its translation: CASRIMGGGLTDTQYF. The full variable domain, with the rest looked up from reference TRBV7-8 and TRBJ2-3, is GAGVSQSPRYKVAKRGQDVALRCDPISGHVSLFWYQQALGQGPEFLTYFQNEAQLDKSGLPSDRFFAERPEGSVSTLKIQRTQQEDSAVYLCASRIMGGGLTDTQYFGPGTRLTVL.